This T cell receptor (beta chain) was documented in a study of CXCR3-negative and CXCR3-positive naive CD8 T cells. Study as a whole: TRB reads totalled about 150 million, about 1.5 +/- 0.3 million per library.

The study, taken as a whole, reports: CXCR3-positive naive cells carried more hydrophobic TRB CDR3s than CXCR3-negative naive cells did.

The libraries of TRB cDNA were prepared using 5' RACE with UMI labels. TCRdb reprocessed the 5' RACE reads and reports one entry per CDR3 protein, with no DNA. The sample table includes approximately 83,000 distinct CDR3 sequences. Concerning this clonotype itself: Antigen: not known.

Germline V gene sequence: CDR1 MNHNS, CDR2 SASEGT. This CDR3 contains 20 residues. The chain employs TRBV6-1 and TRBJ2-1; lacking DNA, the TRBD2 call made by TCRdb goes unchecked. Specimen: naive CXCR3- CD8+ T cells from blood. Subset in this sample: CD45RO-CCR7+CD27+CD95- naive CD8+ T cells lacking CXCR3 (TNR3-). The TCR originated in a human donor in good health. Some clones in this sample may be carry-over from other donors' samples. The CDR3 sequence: CASSPPGLAGGLMAVNEQFF.